The 27 T cell receptor beta chains reported below all come from one sample, sequenced in a study of shared clonotypes between healthy human individuals. Some clones are missing from TCRdb's copy, which holds only in-frame ones; the method was immunoSEQ multiplex PCR. The table lists 1.6 million or so clones, roughly 97% of them singletons. The sample was naive CD4+ T cells sorted from blood. Subset defined: CD45RA+ positively selected. Receptor source: a man aged 30 to 39 in good health.

The chain uses TRBV19 and TRBJ2-1; 9 nucleotides line up with TRBD2. Germline CDR1 and CDR2: LNHDA and SQIVND (reference sequence). This CDR3 is built from 15 residues. J gave up 4 bases and V 6 bases, and 7 bases lay outside the gene matches. The CDR3 DNA sequence: TGTGCCAGTAGAATTAGCGGGGGAGCGTACAATGAGCAGTTCTTC. This gives the protein CASRISGGAYNEQFF.

In this sample, this clone turned up once. This rearrangement joins TRBV11-2 to TRBJ1-1, with 10 positions matching TRBD1. The length of the CDR3 is 15 residues. Germline loops: CDR1 SGHAT, CDR2 FQNNGV. J lost 3 bases, V lost 5 bases, and 6 bases had no gene match. CDR3 sequence reads: CASSTTGGAYTEAFF. The CDR3 region has the DNA TGTGCCAGCAGCACGACAGGGGGCGCGTACACTGAAGCTTTCTTT.

This chain joins TRBV5-1 and TRBJ1-5; D possibly corresponds to TRBD1 (6 bases). This CDR3 has 14 residues. The V end lost 1 base, the J end lost 6 bases, and 11 bases lay between the germline ends. Germline CDR1 SGHRS, CDR2 YFSETQ. The CDR3 DNA reads as TGCGCCAGCAGCTTGACAGGGATCGGTCAGCCCCAGCATTTT. Residues: CASSLTGIGQPQHF.

This chain links TRBV18 with TRBJ2-1; no firm D call. Germline-derived CDR1 and CDR2 are KGHSH and LQKENI. The CDR3 totals 15 residues. V was shortened by 4 bases and J by 12 bases, with 22 bases between the two germline ends. The CDR3 loop is CASSLKSLLPTGQFF. The CDR3 DNA reads TGTGCCAGCTCACTGAAGTCTTTGTTGCCTACGGGGCAGTTCTTC.

This chain joins TRBV4-3 and TRBJ2-3, with 11 bases aligning to TRBD2. J gave up 3 bases and V 1 base, and 6 bases lay outside the gene matches. The CDR3 loop spans 17 amino acids. The germline V gene encodes CDR1 LGHNA and CDR2 YSLEER. CDR3 amino acids: CASSQAKLAGETDTQYF. The CDR3 DNA reads TGCGCCAGCAGCCAAGCCAAACTAGCGGGAGAAACAGATACGCAGTATTTT.

The rearrangement uses TRBV9 and TRBJ2-3, with a weak D call TRBD1 (6 bases). CDR1 is SGDLS and CDR2 is YYNGEE in the germline V gene. This CDR3 spans 16 amino acids. V was shortened by 1 base and J by 0 bases, with 12 bases between the two germline ends. Here the CDR3 reads CASSVLQGLSTDTQYF. The DNA of the CDR3 is TGTGCCAGCAGCGTACTACAGGGATTAAGCACAGATACGCAGTATTTT.

The J gene is TRBJ2-7, the V gene TRBV6-1, with D unclear. Trimming stripped 0 bases from V and 4 bases from J, with 16 bases between. This CDR3 contains 16 residues. Germline V CDR1 and CDR2: MNHNS, SASEGT. CDR3 nucleotides: TGTGCCAGCAGTGAAGCTAGTGGGCGGCCTAGGTACGAGCAGTACTTC. It specifies CASSEASGRPRYEQYF.

J is TRBJ2-7 and V is TRBV5-1; D may match TRBD1 or TRBD2 (5 bases each). CDR1 SGHRS and CDR2 YFSETQ come from the germline V gene. The V and J ends lost 2 bases and 7 bases respectively, with 22 bases between them. The length of the CDR3 is 16 residues. The CDR3 sequence is CASSFRDAGKVWEQYF. For the CDR3, the DNA is TGCGCCAGCAGCTTTCGGGACGCAGGGAAGGTGTGGGAGCAGTACTTC.

The chain uses TRBV10-2 and TRBJ2-7; no reliable D call. The germline gives CDR1 WSHSY, CDR2 SAAADI. This CDR3 has 14 residues. V was pared by 5 bases and J by 0 bases, with 11 bases between. In DNA, the CDR3 is TGCGCCAGCAGTTGGACGATCAGCTCCTACGAGCAGTACTTC. Translating it yields CASSWTISSYEQYF.

The V call is TRBV25-1, the J call TRBJ2-1; 9 nucleotides agree with TRBD2. Germline assignment: CDR1 MGHDK and CDR2 SYGVNS. J lost 8 bases, V lost 0 bases, and 11 bases had no gene match. The CDR3 consists of 17 residues. The CDR3 sequence is CASSEYLAIAGVDEQFF. CDR3 coding DNA: TGTGCCAGCAGTGAATATCTGGCAATAGCGGGAGTCGATGAGCAGTTCTTC.

The chain has TRBV7-9 and TRBJ2-7, with 7 bases matching TRBD1. Trimming removed 1 base from V and 3 bases from J; junction bases left unmatched: 6. This CDR3 is 15 amino acids long. CDR1 is SEHNR and CDR2 is FQNEAQ in the germline V gene (reference sequence). This CDR3 is CASSLVTGVDYEQYF. Here the CDR3 DNA reads TGTGCCAGCAGCTTAGTAACAGGGGTGGACTACGAGCAGTACTTC. The variable domain in full, with the rest retrieved from reference TRBV7-9 and TRBJ2-7, is DTGVSQNPRHKITKRGQNVTFRCDPISEHNRLYWYRQTLGQGPEFLTYFQNEAQLEKSRLLSDRFSAERPKGSFSTLEIQRTEQGDSAMYLCASSLVTGVDYEQYFGPGTRLTVT.

The V call is TRBV10-2, the J call TRBJ1-2; 8 bases are shared with TRBD1. CDR1 and CDR2 (germline): WSHSY, SAAADI. V lost 11 bases to trimming and J lost 4 bases; unmatched junction nucleotides: 9. This CDR3 region has 13 residues. The chain's CDR3 is CAAYLDRVYGYTF. CDR3 in DNA: TGCGCCGCATACTTGGACAGGGTCTATGGCTACACCTTC.

The chain employs TRBV11-2 and TRBJ2-1; 9 bases are shared with TRBD2. This CDR3 region has 17 residues. V lost 3 bases, J lost 9 bases, and 15 bases stayed unmatched. Germline V CDR1 and CDR2: SGHAT, FQNNGV. CDR3 sequence: CASSLDRVLAGLGEQFF. The CDR3 DNA reads as TGTGCCAGCAGCTTGGATCGGGTGCTAGCGGGACTCGGTGAGCAGTTCTTC. The entire variable domain, with the rest obtained from reference TRBV11-2 and TRBJ2-1, is as follows: EAGVAQSPRYKIIEKRQSVAFWCNPISGHATLYWYQQILGQGPKLLIQFQNNGVVDDSQLPKDRFSAERLKGVDSTLKIQPAKLEDSAVYLCASSLDRVLAGLGEQFFGPGTRLTVL.

DNA of the CDR3: TGTGCCAGCAGTTCGACTAGCCACCCCGGGGAGCTGTTTTTT. Translation gives CASSSTSHPGELFF. This chain joins TRBV9 and TRBJ2-2; 7 nucleotides line up with TRBD2. Trimming cost V 5 bases and J 6 bases; bases outside gene matches: 7. The CDR3 loop spans 14 amino acids. CDR1 is SGDLS and CDR2 is YYNGEE in the germline V gene.

This chain uses TRBV19 with TRBJ2-6, with TRBD1 as a possible D gene (6 bases). The CDR3 is made up of 16 amino acids. Germline V gives CDR1 LNHDA, CDR2 SQIVND (reference sequence). Trimming left V 3 bases short and J 4 bases short, with 13 bases between. The CDR3 loop is CASSILQGSGANVLTF. The CDR3 DNA reads as TGTGCCAGTAGTATTCTCCAGGGGTCGGGGGCCAACGTCCTGACTTTC.

The genes are TRBV9 and TRBJ2-7; D could derive from TRBD1 or TRBD2 (5 bases each). V was pared by 4 bases and J by 0 bases, with 23 bases between. CDR3 length: 18 residues. Looked up from germline, CDR1 is SGDLS and CDR2 is YYNGEE. The CDR3 DNA reads as TGTGCCAGCAGCCCTTCTAGGGGAGAGGCGTCCTTCTCCTACGAGCAGTACTTC. It is translated as CASSPSRGEASFSYEQYF.

This clone was picked up one time. The chain employs TRBV6-1 and TRBJ2-3; the match to TRBD2 covers 12 bases. Germline values: CDR1 MNHNS, CDR2 SASEGT. The CDR3 covers 16 residues. V was clipped by 4 bases and J by 4 bases; unmatched bases: 6. CDR3 bases: TGTGCCAGCAGTGTTCCTAGCGGGAGGGCCTCAGATACGCAGTATTTT. Translating it yields CASSVPSGRASDTQYF.

This chain joins TRBV6-1 and TRBJ1-5; a weak D match, TRBD1 (5 bases). In germline, CDR1 is MNHNS, CDR2 SASEGT. This CDR3 region has 14 residues. V dropped 1 base and J dropped 5 bases, with 9 bases sitting between them. CDR3 DNA: TGTGCCAGCAGTGAAGGCGGGGGTTATCAGCCCCAGCATTTT. This encodes CASSEGGGYQPQHF.

V usage is TRBV18 and J usage is TRBJ2-2; 14 bases fit TRBD2. The length of the CDR3 is 16 residues. The germline gives CDR1 KGHSH, CDR2 LQKENI. Trimming cost V 8 bases and J 4 bases; bases outside gene matches: 6. Written as DNA, the CDR3 is TGTGCCAGCACCCGGACTAGCGGGAGGAGCACCGGGGAGCTGTTTTTT. The encoded protein is CASTRTSGRSTGELFF.

The rearrangement uses TRBV18 and TRBJ2-6; 11 bases are a match to TRBD1. Germline CDR1 reads KGHSH; CDR2 reads LQKENI. This CDR3 spans 19 amino acids. V dropped 5 bases and J dropped 2; count of bases not matched to a gene: 11. The CDR3 loop is CASSSIRTGGVTGANVLTF. The DNA for the CDR3 is TGTGCCAGCTCATCAATTCGGACAGGGGGCGTAACTGGGGCCAACGTCCTGACTTTC.

The rearrangement joins TRBV25-1 to TRBJ1-1; D remains unclear. The germline CDR1 and CDR2 sequences are MGHDK and SYGVNS. The ends were cut back, 1 base at V and 1 base at J, with 10 bases in the middle. This CDR3 contains 15 residues. Here the CDR3 DNA reads TGTGCCAGCAGTGAATCAGGTCTCAGGAACACTGAAGCTTTCTTT. Translation gives CASSESGLRNTEAFF.

The chain combines TRBV9 with TRBJ2-1; 12 bases match TRBD2. The V and J ends lost 1 base and 5 bases, in that order; junction bases with no gene match: 10. This CDR3 is built from 18 residues. Germline lookup yields CDR1 SGDLS and CDR2 YYNGEE. The CDR3: CASSVTPASGRAHNEQFF. The CDR3 bases are TGTGCCAGCAGCGTAACCCCCGCTAGCGGGAGGGCCCACAATGAGCAGTTCTTC.

Comment on this clone: The identical CDR3 is also encoded by other nucleotide sequences in the sample. The chain carries TRBV29-1 and TRBJ2-5; D gene ambiguous. Looked up from germline, CDR1 is SQVTM and CDR2 is ANQGSEA. V was shortened by 4 bases and J by 5 bases, with 5 bases between the two germline ends. The length of the CDR3 is 10 residues. Here the CDR3 DNA reads TGCAGCGTTGCGAGGGAGACCCAGTACTTC. Translation: CSVARETQYF.

The chain links TRBV29-1 to TRBJ2-1, with a tentative D call TRBD1 (6 bases). This CDR3 has 16 amino acids. The V end lost 8 bases, the J end lost 4 bases, and 24 bases lay between the germline ends. Germline V CDR1 and CDR2: SQVTM, ANQGSEA. The CDR3 reads CSPKMDSGRGYNEQFF. The CDR3, as DNA: TGCAGCCCTAAAATGGACAGTGGCCGTGGATACAATGAGCAGTTCTTC.

The V call is TRBV5-6, the J call TRBJ2-7; possibly TRBD1 or TRBD2 for D (5 bases each). Germline V gene data show CDR1 as SGHDT and CDR2 as YYEEEE. Trimming took off 3 bases at V and 4 bases at J, with 14 bases between the two ends. The CDR3 has 14 amino acids. The CDR3 nucleotides read TGTGCCAGCAGCTCGGGGACCGCCTTATACGAGCAGTACTTC. Its protein is CASSSGTALYEQYF.

The chain is built from TRBV27 and TRBJ1-2; 7 nucleotides agree with TRBD1. The germline V gene encodes CDR1 MNHEY and CDR2 SMNVEV (reference sequence). This CDR3 contains 16 residues. V was clipped by 3 bases and J by 4 bases; unmatched bases: 11. The CDR3, as DNA: TGTGCCAGCAGTTTTTCCCCCGGGACAGACTCCTATGGCTACACCTTC. Translating gives CASSFSPGTDSYGYTF.

This clone has just one count. V usage is TRBV5-4 and J usage is TRBJ2-7, with 8 positions matching TRBD1. The ends lost 2 bases at V and 2 bases at J; junction bases unmatched: 6. Germline assignment: CDR1 SGHNT and CDR2 YYREEE (reference sequence). The CDR3 spans 15 residues. The DNA of the CDR3 is TGTGCCAGCAGCTTCGGACAGGGTCCTACCTACGAGCAGTACTTC. Residues: CASSFGQGPTYEQYF.